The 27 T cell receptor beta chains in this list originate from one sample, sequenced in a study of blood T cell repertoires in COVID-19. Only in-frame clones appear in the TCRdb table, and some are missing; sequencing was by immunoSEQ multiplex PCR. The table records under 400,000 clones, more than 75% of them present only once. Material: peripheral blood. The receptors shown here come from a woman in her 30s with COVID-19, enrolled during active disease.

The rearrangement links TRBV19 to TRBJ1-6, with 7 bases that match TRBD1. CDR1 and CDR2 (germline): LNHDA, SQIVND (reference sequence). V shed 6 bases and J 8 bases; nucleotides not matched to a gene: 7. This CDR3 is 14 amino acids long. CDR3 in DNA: TGTGCCAGTAGCCTAGAGGGGGCAGATTCACCCCTCCACTTT. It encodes CASSLEGADSPLHF.

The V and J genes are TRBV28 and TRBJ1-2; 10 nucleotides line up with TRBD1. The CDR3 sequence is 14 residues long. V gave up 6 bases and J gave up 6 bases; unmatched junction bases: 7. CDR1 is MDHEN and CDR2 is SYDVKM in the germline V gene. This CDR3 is CASRGGGTGDGYTF. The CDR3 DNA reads TGTGCCAGCAGAGGGGGGGGGACAGGGGATGGCTACACCTTC.

The CDR3 DNA reads as TGTGCCAGCAGCACCGGACAGGGGAAATCAGTAGCCGGGGAGCTGTTTTTT. It is translated as CASSTGQGKSVAGELFF. This chain links TRBV11-2 with TRBJ2-2; 9 nucleotides agree with TRBD1. After removal of 5 bases from V and 6 bases from J, the junction contained 13 bases not matched to a gene. CDR1 and CDR2 (germline): SGHAT, FQNNGV. The CDR3 is 17 amino acids.

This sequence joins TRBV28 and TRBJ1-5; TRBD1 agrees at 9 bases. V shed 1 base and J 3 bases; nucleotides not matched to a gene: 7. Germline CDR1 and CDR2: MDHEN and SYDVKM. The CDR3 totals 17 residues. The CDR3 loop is CASSLSGTGLFNQPQHF. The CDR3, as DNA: TGTGCCAGCAGTTTATCCGGGACAGGGCTCTTCAATCAGCCCCAGCATTTT.

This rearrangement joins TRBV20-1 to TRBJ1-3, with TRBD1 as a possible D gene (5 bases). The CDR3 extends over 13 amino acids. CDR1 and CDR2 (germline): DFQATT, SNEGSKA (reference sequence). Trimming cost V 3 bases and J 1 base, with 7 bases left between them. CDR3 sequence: CSASPGSGNTIYF. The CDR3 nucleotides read TGCAGTGCTAGTCCAGGGTCTGGAAACACCATATATTTT.

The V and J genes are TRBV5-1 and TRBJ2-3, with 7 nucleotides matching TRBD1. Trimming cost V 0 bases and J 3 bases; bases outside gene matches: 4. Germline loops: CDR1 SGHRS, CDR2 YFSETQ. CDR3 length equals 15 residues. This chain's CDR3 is CASSLEGASTDTQYF. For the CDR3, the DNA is TGCGCCAGCAGCTTGGAGGGGGCGTCGACAGATACGCAGTATTTT.

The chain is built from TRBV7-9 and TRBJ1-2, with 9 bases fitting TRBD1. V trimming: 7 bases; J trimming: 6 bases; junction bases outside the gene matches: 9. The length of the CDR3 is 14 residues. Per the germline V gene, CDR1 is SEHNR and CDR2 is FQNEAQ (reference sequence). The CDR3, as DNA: TGTGCCAGCACCGCTTCACAGGGGGCAAATGGCTACACCTTC. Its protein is CASTASQGANGYTF.

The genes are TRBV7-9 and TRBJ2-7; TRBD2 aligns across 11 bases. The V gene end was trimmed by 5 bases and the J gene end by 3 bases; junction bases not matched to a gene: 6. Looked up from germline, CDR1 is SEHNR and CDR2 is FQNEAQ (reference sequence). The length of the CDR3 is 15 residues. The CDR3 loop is CASSPPGLADYEQYF. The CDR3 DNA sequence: TGTGCCAGCAGCCCTCCGGGACTAGCGGACTACGAGCAGTACTTC. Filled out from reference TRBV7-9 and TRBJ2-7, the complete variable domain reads DTGVSQNPRHKITKRGQNVTFRCDPISEHNRLYWYRQTLGQGPEFLTYFQNEAQLEKSRLLSDRFSAERPKGSFSTLEIQRTEQGDSAMYLCASSPPGLADYEQYFGPGTRLTVT.

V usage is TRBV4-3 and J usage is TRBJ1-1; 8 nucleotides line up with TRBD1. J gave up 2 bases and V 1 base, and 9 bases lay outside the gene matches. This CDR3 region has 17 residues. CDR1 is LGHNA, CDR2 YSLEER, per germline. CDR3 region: CASSQAGQGGGNTEAFF. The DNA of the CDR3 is TGCGCCAGCAGCCAAGCCGGACAGGGTGGGGGAAACACTGAAGCTTTCTTT.

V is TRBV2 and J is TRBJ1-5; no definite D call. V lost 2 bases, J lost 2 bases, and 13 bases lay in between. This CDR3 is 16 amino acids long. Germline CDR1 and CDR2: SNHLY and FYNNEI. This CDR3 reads CASSEPGGAGNQPQHF. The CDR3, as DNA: TGTGCCAGCAGTGAACCGGGAGGTGCGGGCAATCAGCCCCAGCATTTT.

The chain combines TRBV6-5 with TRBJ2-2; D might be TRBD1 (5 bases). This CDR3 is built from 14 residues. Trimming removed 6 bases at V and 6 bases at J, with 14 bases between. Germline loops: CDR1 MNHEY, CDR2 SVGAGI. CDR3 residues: CASRLTVTPGELFF. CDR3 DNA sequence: TGTGCCAGCAGGCTGACAGTGACCCCCGGGGAGCTGTTTTTT.

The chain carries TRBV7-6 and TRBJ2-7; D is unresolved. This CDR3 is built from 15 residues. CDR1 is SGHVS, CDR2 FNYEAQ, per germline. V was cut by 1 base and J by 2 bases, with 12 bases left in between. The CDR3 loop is CASSLEPGVTYEQYF. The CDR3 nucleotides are TGTGCCAGCAGCTTAGAGCCTGGAGTCACCTACGAGCAGTACTTC.

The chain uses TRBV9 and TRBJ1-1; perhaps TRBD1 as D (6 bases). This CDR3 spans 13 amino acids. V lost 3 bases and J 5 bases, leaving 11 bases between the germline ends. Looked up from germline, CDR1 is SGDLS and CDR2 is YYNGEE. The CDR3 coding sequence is TGTGCCAGCAGCGCTTCAGGGGAGACTGAAGCTTTCTTT. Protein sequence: CASSASGETEAFF.

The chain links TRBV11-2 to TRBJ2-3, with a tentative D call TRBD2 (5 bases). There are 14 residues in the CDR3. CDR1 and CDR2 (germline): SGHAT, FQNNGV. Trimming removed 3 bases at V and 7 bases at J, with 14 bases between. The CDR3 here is CASSFGILANTQYF. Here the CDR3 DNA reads TGTGCCAGCAGCTTCGGGATCTTAGCGAATACGCAGTATTTT.

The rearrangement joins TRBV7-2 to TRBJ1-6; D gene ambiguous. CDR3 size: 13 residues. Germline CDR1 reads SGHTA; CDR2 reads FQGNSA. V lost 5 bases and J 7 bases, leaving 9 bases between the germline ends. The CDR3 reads CASSSIVNSPLHF. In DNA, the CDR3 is TGTGCCAGCAGCAGCATAGTAAATTCACCCCTCCACTTT. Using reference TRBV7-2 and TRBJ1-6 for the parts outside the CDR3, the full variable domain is GAGVSQSPSNKVTEKGKDVELRCDPISGHTALYWYRQSLGQGLEFLIYFQGNSAPDKSGLPSDRFSAERTGGSVSTLTIQRTQQEDSAVYLCASSSIVNSPLHFGNGTRLTVT.

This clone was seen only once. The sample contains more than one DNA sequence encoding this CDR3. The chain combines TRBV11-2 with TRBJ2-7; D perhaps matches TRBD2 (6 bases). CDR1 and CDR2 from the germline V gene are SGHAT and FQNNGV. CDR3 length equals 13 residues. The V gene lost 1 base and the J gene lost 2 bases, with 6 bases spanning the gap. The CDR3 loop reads CASSLGTTYEQYF. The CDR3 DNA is TGTGCCAGCAGCTTAGGGACTACCTACGAGCAGTACTTC. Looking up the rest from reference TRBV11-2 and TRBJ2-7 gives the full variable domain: EAGVAQSPRYKIIEKRQSVAFWCNPISGHATLYWYQQILGQGPKLLIQFQNNGVVDDSQLPKDRFSAERLKGVDSTLKIQPAKLEDSAVYLCASSLGTTYEQYFGPGTRLTVT.

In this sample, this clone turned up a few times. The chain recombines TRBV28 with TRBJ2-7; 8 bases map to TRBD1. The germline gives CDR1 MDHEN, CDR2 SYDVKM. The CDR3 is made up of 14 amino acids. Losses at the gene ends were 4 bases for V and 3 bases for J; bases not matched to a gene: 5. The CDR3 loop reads CASSSAGQGYEQYF. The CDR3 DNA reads TGTGCCAGCAGTTCCGCCGGACAGGGCTACGAGCAGTACTTC.

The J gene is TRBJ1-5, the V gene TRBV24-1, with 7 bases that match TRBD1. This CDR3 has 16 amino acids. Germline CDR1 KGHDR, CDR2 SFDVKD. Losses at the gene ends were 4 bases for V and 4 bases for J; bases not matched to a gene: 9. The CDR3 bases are TGTGCCACCAGTGAGTCACGACAGGGCTTAAATCAGCCCCAGCATTTT. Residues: CATSESRQGLNQPQHF.

CDR3 coding DNA: TGCGCCAGCAGCCAAGATCTGGTCAGGGGCCATAATGAAAAACTGTTTTTT. Its protein product is CASSQDLVRGHNEKLFF. The V call is TRBV4-1, the J call TRBJ1-4; maybe TRBD1 (6 bases). The CDR3 is made up of 17 amino acids. Between the trimmed V and J ends, which lost 0 bases and 4 bases, there was a span of 15 bases. The germline V gene encodes CDR1 MGHRA and CDR2 YSYEKL.

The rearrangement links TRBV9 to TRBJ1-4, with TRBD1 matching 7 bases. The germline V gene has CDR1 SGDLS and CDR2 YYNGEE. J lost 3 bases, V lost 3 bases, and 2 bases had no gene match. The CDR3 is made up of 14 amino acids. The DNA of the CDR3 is TGTGCCAGCAGCGCGGGACAGCCTAATGAAAAACTGTTTTTT. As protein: CASSAGQPNEKLFF.

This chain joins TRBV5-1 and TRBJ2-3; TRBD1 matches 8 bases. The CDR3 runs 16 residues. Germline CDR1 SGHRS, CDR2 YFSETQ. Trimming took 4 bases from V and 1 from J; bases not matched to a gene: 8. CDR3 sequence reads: CASSAGGQGGTDTQYF. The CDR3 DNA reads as TGCGCCAGCAGCGCTGGAGGACAGGGAGGCACAGATACGCAGTATTTT.

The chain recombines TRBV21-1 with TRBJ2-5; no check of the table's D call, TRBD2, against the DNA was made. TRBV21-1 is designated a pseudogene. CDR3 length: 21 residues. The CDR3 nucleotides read TGTGCCAGCAGCAAAGAAGCCGGGACTAGCGGGGGCCTATTCGGGGTGCAGACCCAGTACTTC. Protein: CASSKEAGTSGGLFGVQTQYF.

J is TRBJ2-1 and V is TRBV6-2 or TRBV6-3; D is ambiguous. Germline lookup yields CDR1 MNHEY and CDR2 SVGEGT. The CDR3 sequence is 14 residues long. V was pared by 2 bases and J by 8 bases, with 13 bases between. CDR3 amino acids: CASSYVAAPDEQFF. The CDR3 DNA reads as TGTGCCAGCAGTTACGTGGCGGCCCCAGATGAGCAGTTCTTC.

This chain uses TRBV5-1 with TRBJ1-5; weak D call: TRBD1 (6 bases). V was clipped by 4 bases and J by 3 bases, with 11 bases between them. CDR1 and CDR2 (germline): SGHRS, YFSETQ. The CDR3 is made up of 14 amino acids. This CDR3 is CASSPRGFNQPQHF. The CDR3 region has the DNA TGCGCCAGCAGCCCCAGGGGTTTCAATCAGCCCCAGCATTTT.

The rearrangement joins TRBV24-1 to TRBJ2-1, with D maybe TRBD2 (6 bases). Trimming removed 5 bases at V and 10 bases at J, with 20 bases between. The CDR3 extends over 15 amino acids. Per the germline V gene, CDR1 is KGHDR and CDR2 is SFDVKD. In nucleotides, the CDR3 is TGTGCCACCAGTGCCTTGGGGGGAGGAAGACCCGAGCAGTTCTTC. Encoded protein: CATSALGGGRPEQFF.

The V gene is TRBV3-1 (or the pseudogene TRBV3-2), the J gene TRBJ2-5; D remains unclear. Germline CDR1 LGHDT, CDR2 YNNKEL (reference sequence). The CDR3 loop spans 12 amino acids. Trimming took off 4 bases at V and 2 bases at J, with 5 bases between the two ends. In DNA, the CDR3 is TGTGCCAGCAGCCTCATTCAAGAGACCCAGTACTTC. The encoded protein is CASSLIQETQYF.

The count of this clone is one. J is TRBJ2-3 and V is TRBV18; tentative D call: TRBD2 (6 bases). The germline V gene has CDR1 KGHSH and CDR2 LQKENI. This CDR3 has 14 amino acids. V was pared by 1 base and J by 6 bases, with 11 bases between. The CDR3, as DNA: TGTGCCAGCTCACCACTTCAGGAGGGGGATACGCAGTATTTT. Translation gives CASSPLQEGDTQYF.